This entry lists 17 T cell receptor beta chains sequenced from one sample in a study of beta chain features in type 1 diabetes. The isolated RNA, all of it, was reverse transcribed, so expressed TCRB transcripts were what got sequenced. Clones were read by immunoSEQ multiplex PCR, and TCRdb kept only the in-frame ones, dropping some. The sample contains a few hundred thousand clones, about 20% of which appear only once. Sequencing was performed on naive CD4+ T cells from blood. Receptor source: a woman under 30 in good health.

The J gene is TRBJ1-5, the V gene TRBV11-2; 7 bases agree with TRBD1. This CDR3 spans 13 amino acids. Germline CDR1 is SGHAT and CDR2 is FQNNGV. The V segment lost 3 bases and the J segment 5 bases; nucleotides outside the gene matches: 1. CDR3 nucleotides: TGTGCCAGCAGCTTCGACAGGGATCAGCCCCAGCATTTT. Residues: CASSFDRDQPQHF.

The V call is TRBV29-1, the J call TRBJ2-5; 8 bases are a match to TRBD2. Germline loops: CDR1 SQVTM, CDR2 ANQGSEA. The CDR3 length is 14 residues. V lost 3 bases, J lost 5 bases, and 8 bases stayed unmatched. In nucleotides, the CDR3 is TGCAGCGTTGAGACAGGACTAGCAGGGGAGACCCAGTACTTC. It encodes CSVETGLAGETQYF.

A few counts support this clone. The chain couples TRBV7-6 to TRBJ2-5, with D tentatively TRBD2 (6 bases). With 1 base removed from V and 5 bases from J, the gap between germline ends came to 11 bases. The CDR3 is 14 amino acids. The germline CDR1 and CDR2 sequences are SGHVS and FNYEAQ. CDR3 DNA: TGTGCCAGCAGCTTAGAGTCGGGGAGGGAGACCCAGTACTTC. Translated: CASSLESGRETQYF.

This clone was picked up a small number of times. The chain combines TRBV29-1 with TRBJ2-7; D might be TRBD1 (6 bases). Germline V gene sequence: CDR1 SQVTM, CDR2 ANQGSEA. The ends were cut back, 6 bases at V and 0 bases at J, with 15 bases in the middle. The CDR3 has 14 amino acids. This CDR3 reads CSVSEQGPSYEQYF. The DNA for the CDR3 is TGCAGCGTCAGCGAACAGGGACCCTCCTACGAGCAGTACTTC.

This clone has only a few counts. In the same sample, other DNA sequences code for this CDR3. The chain employs TRBV5-1 and TRBJ1-5; TRBD1 might be the D (6 bases). The germline V gene encodes CDR1 SGHRS and CDR2 YFSETQ. Trimming left V 0 bases short and J 2 bases short, with 6 bases between. The CDR3 is 14 amino acids. The DNA of the CDR3 is TGCGCCAGCAGCTTGGGGACAGGCAATCAGCCCCAGCATTTT. Translation gives CASSLGTGNQPQHF.

This CDR3 is CASSPRGGVSTGELFF. DNA for the CDR3: TGTGCCAGCAGCCCTCGAGGGGGAGTAAGCACCGGGGAGCTGTTTTTT. The chain recombines TRBV7-2 with TRBJ2-2; tentative D call: TRBD1 (6 bases). The CDR3 consists of 16 residues. In germline, CDR1 is SGHTA, CDR2 FQGNSA. Trimming removed 5 bases from V and 4 bases from J, with 17 bases in between.

This clone has just a few counts. The V call is TRBV30, the J call TRBJ1-2; D gene unclear. Trimming shortened V by 7 bases and J by 2 bases, and 11 bases separated the two germline ends. Germline V lookup: CDR1 GTSNPN, CDR2 SVGIG (reference sequence). The CDR3 has 12 residues. The CDR3 DNA is TGTGCCTCCCCCCGTAGAAACTATGGCTACACCTTC. Translating gives CASPRRNYGYTF. Filled out from reference TRBV30 and TRBJ1-2, the complete variable domain reads SQTIHQWPATLVQPVGSPLSLECTVEGTSNPNLYWYRQAAGRGLQLLFYSVGIGQISSEVPQNLSASRPQDRQFILSSKKLLLSDSGFYLCASPRRNYGYTFGSGTRLTVV.

This sequence joins TRBV4-1 and TRBJ2-3, with D uncertain. Between the trimmed V and J ends, which lost 0 bases and 1 base, there was a span of 11 bases. The V gene's germline CDR1 is MGHRA and CDR2 YSYEKL. This CDR3 spans 16 amino acids. DNA of the CDR3: TGCGCCAGCAGCCAAGATCGGAGTTCCGGCACAGATACGCAGTATTTT. It is translated as CASSQDRSSGTDTQYF.

The rearrangement joins TRBV4-1 to TRBJ2-7, with D perhaps TRBD1 (5 bases). CDR3 length equals 17 residues. Trimming left V 0 bases short and J 4 bases short, with 19 bases between. Germline CDR1 is MGHRA and CDR2 is YSYEKL. The CDR3 DNA reads as TGCGCCAGCAGCCAAGATGTGTTTGGTGGACAAACTTACGAGCAGTACTTC. This translates into CASSQDVFGGQTYEQYF.

Only a few counts were recorded for this clone. The chain couples TRBV9 to TRBJ2-7, with 7 positions matching TRBD1. The J segment lost 2 bases and the V segment lost 0 bases, leaving 5 bases of the junction unmatched. This CDR3 region has 15 residues. The V gene's germline CDR1 is SGDLS and CDR2 YYNGEE. CDR3 nucleotides: TGTGCCAGCAGCGTAGAGGACAGGCGGCCCTACGAGCAGTACTTC. Its translation: CASSVEDRRPYEQYF.

The V gene is TRBV4-2, the J gene TRBJ2-1, with TRBD1 matching 7 bases. With V trimmed by 5 bases and J by 5 bases, 3 bases remained unmatched. The germline CDR1 and CDR2 sequences are LGHNA and YNFKEQ. This CDR3 has 13 amino acids. The CDR3 sequence is CASSSDRDNEQFF. The DNA for the CDR3 is TGTGCCAGCAGCTCCGACAGGGACAATGAGCAGTTCTTC.

The chain joins TRBV5-1 to TRBJ2-1; a weak D match, TRBD2 (6 bases). Germline V lookup: CDR1 SGHRS, CDR2 YFSETQ. V dropped 3 bases and J dropped 7 bases, with 11 bases sitting between them. The CDR3 is 13 amino acids. CDR3 amino acids: CASSSRLGNEQFF. The CDR3 DNA reads as TGCGCCAGCAGCTCGCGACTAGGGAATGAGCAGTTCTTC.

This chain joins TRBV25-1 and TRBJ2-1; no clear D gene. Germline V lookup: CDR1 MGHDK, CDR2 SYGVNS. Between the trimmed V and J ends, which lost 4 bases and 3 bases, there was a span of 4 bases. The CDR3 runs 12 residues. The CDR3 loop is CASSALYNEQFF. In nucleotides, the CDR3 is TGTGCCAGCAGTGCCCTCTACAATGAGCAGTTCTTC.

The chain recombines TRBV7-6 with TRBJ2-1; D may be TRBD1 (5 bases). The CDR3 sequence is 11 residues long. V gave up 6 bases and J gave up 9 bases, with 9 bases separating them. Germline values: CDR1 SGHVS, CDR2 FNYEAQ. The CDR3 sequence is CASSQGSEQFF. CDR3 in DNA: TGTGCCAGCAGTCAGGGTTCTGAGCAGTTCTTC.

This clone was found a few times. The chain combines TRBV7-9 with TRBJ1-2; D gene unclear. The CDR3 spans 13 residues. V dropped 5 bases and J dropped 3 bases, with 10 bases sitting between them. Germline V gene lookup returns CDR1 SEHNR and CDR2 FQNEAQ (reference sequence). This CDR3 is CASSEGGDYGYTF. CDR3 bases: TGTGCCAGCAGCGAGGGTGGGGACTATGGCTACACCTTC.

This chain joins TRBV27 and TRBJ2-7; 8 bases fit TRBD1. Germline V gene lookup returns CDR1 MNHEY and CDR2 SMNVEV (reference sequence). Losses at the gene ends were 6 bases for V and 6 bases for J; bases not matched to a gene: 13. This CDR3 is built from 15 residues. The CDR3 region is CASSQSQGVGVEQYF. As DNA, the CDR3 is TGTGCCAGCAGCCAATCACAGGGGGTAGGGGTCGAGCAGTACTTC.

The rearrangement uses TRBV7-2 and TRBJ2-5; TRBD2 might be the D (6 bases). Germline V gene sequence: CDR1 SGHTA, CDR2 FQGNSA. CDR3 length equals 14 residues. Trimming stripped 2 bases from V and 4 bases from J, with 11 bases between. DNA for the CDR3: TGTGCCAGCAGCTTAAACCAGGGAGGAGAGACCCAGTACTTC. Translated: CASSLNQGGETQYF. The full variable domain, completed using reference TRBV7-2 and TRBJ2-5, is GAGVSQSPSNKVTEKGKDVELRCDPISGHTALYWYRQSLGQGLEFLIYFQGNSAPDKSGLPSDRFSAERTGGSVSTLTIQRTQQEDSAVYLCASSLNQGGETQYFGPGTRLLVL.